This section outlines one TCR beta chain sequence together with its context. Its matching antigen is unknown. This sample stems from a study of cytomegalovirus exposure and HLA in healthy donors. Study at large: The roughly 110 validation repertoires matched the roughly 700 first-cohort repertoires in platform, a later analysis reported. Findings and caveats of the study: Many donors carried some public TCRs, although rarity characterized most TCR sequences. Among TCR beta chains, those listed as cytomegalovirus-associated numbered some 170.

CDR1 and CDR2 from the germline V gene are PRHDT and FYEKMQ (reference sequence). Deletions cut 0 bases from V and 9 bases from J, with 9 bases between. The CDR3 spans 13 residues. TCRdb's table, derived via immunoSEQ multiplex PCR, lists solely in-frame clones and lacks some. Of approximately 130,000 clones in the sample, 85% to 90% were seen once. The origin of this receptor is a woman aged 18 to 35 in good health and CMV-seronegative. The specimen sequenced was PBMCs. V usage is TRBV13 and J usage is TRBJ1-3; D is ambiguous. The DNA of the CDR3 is TGTGCCAGCAGCTTAGGCTTGTCGGGCACCATATATTTT. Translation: CASSLGLSGTIYF. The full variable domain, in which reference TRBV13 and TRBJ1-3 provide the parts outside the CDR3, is AAGVIQSPRHLIKEKRETATLKCYPIPRHDTVYWYQQGPGQDPQFLISFYEKMQSDKGSIPDRFSAQQFSDYHSELNMSSLELGDSALYFCASSLGLSGTIYFGEGSWLTVV.